This TCR beta chain was identified in a study of CD8+CD57+ T cells in acquired aplastic anemia. Overall study findings and caveats: A set of roughly 27 CD8+ CDR3 sequences was shared between patients and controls, and these sequences appeared highly expressed in patients.

Losses at the gene ends were 4 bases for V and 0 bases for J; bases not matched to a gene: 6. Germline assignment: CDR1 MGHDK and CDR2 SYGVNS. The CDR3 totals 15 residues. As concerns this clonotype: What it binds is not known.

The study profiled TCR beta VDJ and CDR3 using genomic DNA as template. One entry per CDR3 protein results from TCRdb running MiXCR on the reads. The data contain 200,000 to 250,000 distinct CDR3 sequences, under 65% of them singletons. The rearrangement uses TRBV25-1 and TRBJ2-7, with 7 bases that match TRBD2. The sequencing input was sorted CD4+, CD8+, or CD8+CD57+ T cells (not recorded which) from PBMCs. This receptor was identified in a human donor in good health. The CDR3 sequence: CASSGPSGNSYEQYF. DNA of the CDR3: TGTGCCAGCAGTGGCCCAAGCGGGAACTCCTACGAGCAGTACTTC.